The present T cell receptor beta chain was sequenced within a study of blood T cells in healthy people across ages (dated by TCRdb to between 2014 and 2017). At the level of the whole study: In model experiments, roughly one uniquely barcoded TCR beta cDNA molecule per two T cells was captured by template switching. To avoid experimental bias, donors of different ages were randomly spread across the sequencing lanes. The donors were divided into four age groups: young (average approximately 17 years), middle-aged (approximately 39), aged (roughly 66) and long-lived (roughly 88). Two additional independent replicas of 1 million unique cDNA reads from the same blood draw were analyzed for two donors (one aged 18 to 30 and one aged 80 or older). Age-related changes in TCR beta repertoire diversity were measured in the study by deep sequencing normalized with unique cDNA molecular identifiers.

The sample holds one count of this clonotype. No antigen is known for it. No much larger clone is present one base from it, and per-base qualities are unavailable. One read yields weak evidence. Broad study findings and their caveats: The percentage of naive T cells measured by flow cytometry correlated strongly with observed TCR beta diversity. Since profiling was done on bulk unsorted PBMCs, naive and antigen-experienced compartments could not be conclusively compared. Estimates of total diversity from one million sequenced T cells were regarded as lower bounds and underestimates. Donor CMV infection status was unknown, potentially confounding age-related changes in expanded clonotypes. Compared with the aged group, the long-lived group had more naive CD4+ T cells, fewer expanded clones and increased TCR diversity, a pattern suggesting age selection. Observed TCR beta diversity per million T cells fell roughly linearly with age, and a significant reduction was already apparent by age around 36.

Library preparation used 5' RACE. The run used an Illumina HiSeq 2500. A second PCR of roughly 7 to 12 cycles was run with a J-beta primer mix and a sample-barcoded 5' primer. Each TCR beta cDNA molecule received a unique molecular identifier from a template-switch 5' adaptor carrying 12 random nucleotides. Each sample yielded at least 2.5 million CDR3-containing paired-end reads. First-strand cDNA was synthesized from all RNA with the Mint cDNA synthesis kit, primed by a TRBC-specific oligonucleotide. Following uracil-DNA glycosylase treatment, all cDNA underwent a first 18-cycle PCR with the universal primers M1SS and BC2_uni_R. The original pipeline was this. For normalization, 1 million high-quality reads were randomly selected from each sample, with every read carrying a distinct molecular identifier. Reads with shared molecular identifiers were discarded instead of being binned into consensus sequences. CDR3 identification, clonotype clustering and error correction used MiTCR with a Q25 quality threshold and the strictest error-elimination algorithm. Lower-bound total TCR beta diversity was estimated with a nonparametric unseen species model using Euler transformation. Using fastp at Q25 and MiXCR, TCRdb reprocessed the public reads and kept productive beta chains. Rows are unified per CDR3 protein, each entry keeping the most common DNA and genes. These V and J calls rely on TCRdb rather than the paper's analysis. The sample table contains 1.5 million to 2 million distinct CDR3 sequences; only one count was recorded for about 28% of them. The top ten constitute 7.7% of the sample.

The donors were roughly 39 Caucasian individuals from Russia, aged roughly 6 to 100 years, who were systemically healthy. Approximately 9 milliliters of peripheral blood were collected from each donor into EDTA-treated Vacutainer tubes. Ficoll-Paque density-gradient centrifugation was used to isolate PBMCs, with at least 7 million per sample. Trizol reagent was used to extract total RNA from the PBMCs, yielding at least 6 micrograms per sample. For every donor, flow cytometry on a PBMC aliquot measured the percentage of naive CD45RAhigh/CD27high T cells. CDR3 length: 14 amino acids, cysteine to phenylalanine. The DNA shown is the 42-base CDR3, in frame from base 1. CDR1 and CDR2, per the germline V gene, are SQVTM and ANQGSEA.

In this chain, TRBV29-1 is recombined with TRBJ2-4; the junction holds 7 bases that match TRBD1. Matching the DNA end better, TRBJ2-7 makes the J call doubtful. The sequence came from a woman under 40 in good health. The sequencing sample was made of blood. The CDR3 region: CSVVSGQTSNEQYF. The nucleotides are TGCAGCGTTGTTTCGGGACAGACATCTAACGAGCAGTACTTC.